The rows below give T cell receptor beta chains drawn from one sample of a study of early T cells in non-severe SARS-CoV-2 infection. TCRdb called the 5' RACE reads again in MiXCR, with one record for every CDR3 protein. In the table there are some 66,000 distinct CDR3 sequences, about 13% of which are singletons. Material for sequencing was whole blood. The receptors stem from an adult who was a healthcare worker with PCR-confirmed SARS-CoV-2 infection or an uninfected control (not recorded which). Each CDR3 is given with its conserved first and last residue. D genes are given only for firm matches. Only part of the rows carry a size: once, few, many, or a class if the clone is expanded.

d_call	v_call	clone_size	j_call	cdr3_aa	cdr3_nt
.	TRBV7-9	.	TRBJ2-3	CASSRRTPSATDTQYF	TGTGCCAGCAGCCGACGTACCCCTAGCGCCACAGATACGCAGTATTTT
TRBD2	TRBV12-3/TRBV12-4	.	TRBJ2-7	CASSWTSGSGVAYEQYF	TGTGCCAGCAGCTGGACTAGCGGGAGTGGTGTAGCCTACGAGCAGTACTTC
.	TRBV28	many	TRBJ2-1	CASSFFSGRYNEQFF	TGTGCCAGCAGTTTCTTTAGCGGACGCTACAATGAGCAGTTCTTC
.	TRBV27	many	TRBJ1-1	CASSLSPNRREAFF	TGTGCCAGCAGTTTATCGCCTAACCGGCGGGAAGCTTTCTTT
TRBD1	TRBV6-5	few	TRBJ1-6	CASSYSMGTGNNSPLHF	TGTGCCAGCAGTTACTCGATGGGGACAGGGAATAATTCACCCCTCCACTTT
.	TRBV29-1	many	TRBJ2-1	CSVISRNYNEQFF	TGCAGCGTCATTAGTCGAAACTACAATGAGCAGTTCTTC
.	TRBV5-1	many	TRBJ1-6	CASSFWGTGDSPLHF	TGCGCCAGCAGCTTTTGGGGGACGGGAGATTCACCCCTCCACTTT
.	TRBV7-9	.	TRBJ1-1	CASSQTGAAVAEAFF	TGTGCCAGCAGCCAAACCGGGGCGGCGGTCGCTGAAGCTTTCTTT
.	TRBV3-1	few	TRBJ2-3	CASSQAYTDTQYF	TGTGCCAGCAGCCAAGCCTACACAGATACGCAGTATTTT
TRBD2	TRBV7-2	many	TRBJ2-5	CASGRASGPQYF	TGTGCCAGCGGAAGGGCTAGCGGGCCCCAGTACTTC
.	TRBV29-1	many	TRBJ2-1	CSSRYYYNEQFF	TGCAGCTCGAGGTATTACTACAATGAGCAGTTCTTC
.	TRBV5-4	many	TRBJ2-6	CASSLPPGSSGANVLTF	TGTGCCAGCAGCTTGCCTCCTGGAAGCTCTGGGGCCAACGTCCTGACTTTC
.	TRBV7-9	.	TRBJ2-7	CASSNTGPAFLEQYF	TGTGCCAGCAGTAATACCGGGCCTGCTTTTTTAGAGCAGTACTTC
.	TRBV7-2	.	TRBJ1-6	CASSLGRKDNSPLHF	TGTGCCAGCAGCTTAGGACGGAAAGATAATTCACCCCTCCACTTT
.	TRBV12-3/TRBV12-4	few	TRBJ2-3	CASSHREAGTDTQYF	TGTGCCAGCAGTCACAGGGAAGCGGGGACAGATACGCAGTATTTT
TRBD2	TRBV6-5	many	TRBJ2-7	CASSYSMADGGTSYEQYF	TGTGCCAGCAGTTACTCGATGGCGGACGGGGGGACCTCCTACGAGCAGTACTTC
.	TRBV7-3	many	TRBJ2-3	CASSLTAATDTQYF	TGTGCCAGCAGCTTAACGGCAGCAACAGATACGCAGTATTTT
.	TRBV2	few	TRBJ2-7	CASSVFDSFSSEQYF	TGTGCCAGCAGTGTTTTTGACTCCTTCTCGTCGGAGCAGTACTTC
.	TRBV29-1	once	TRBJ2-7	CSAGLSYEQYF	TGCAGCGCTGGCTTATCCTACGAGCAGTACTTC
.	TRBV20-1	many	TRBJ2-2	CSARTIGELFF	TGCAGTGCTAGGACTATTGGGGAGCTGTTTTTT
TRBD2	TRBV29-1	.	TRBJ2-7	CSAGGNYEQYF	TGCAGCGCGGGGGGGAACTACGAGCAGTACTTC
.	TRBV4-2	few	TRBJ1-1	CASSQEEDRNTEAFF	TGTGCCAGCAGCCAAGAAGAGGACAGGAACACTGAAGCTTTCTTT
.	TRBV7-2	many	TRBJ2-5	CASSFRLPPETQYF	TGTGCCAGCAGCTTCAGGCTCCCCCCAGAGACCCAGTACTTC